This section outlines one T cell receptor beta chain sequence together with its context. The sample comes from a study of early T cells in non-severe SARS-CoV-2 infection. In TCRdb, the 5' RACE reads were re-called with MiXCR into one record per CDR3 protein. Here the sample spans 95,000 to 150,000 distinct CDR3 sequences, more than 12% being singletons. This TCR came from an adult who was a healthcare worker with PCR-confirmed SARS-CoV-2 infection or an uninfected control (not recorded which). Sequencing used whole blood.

The CDR3 is CASTLVAGGVTGELFF. CDR3 DNA sequence: TGTGCCAGCACCCTGGTAGCGGGGGGCGTCACCGGGGAGCTGTTTTTT. The gene calls are TRBV6-1 and TRBJ2-2; 10 bases fit TRBD2. V shed 7 bases and J 4 bases; nucleotides not matched to a gene: 9. Germline values: CDR1 MNHNS, CDR2 SASEGT. The CDR3 consists of 16 residues.